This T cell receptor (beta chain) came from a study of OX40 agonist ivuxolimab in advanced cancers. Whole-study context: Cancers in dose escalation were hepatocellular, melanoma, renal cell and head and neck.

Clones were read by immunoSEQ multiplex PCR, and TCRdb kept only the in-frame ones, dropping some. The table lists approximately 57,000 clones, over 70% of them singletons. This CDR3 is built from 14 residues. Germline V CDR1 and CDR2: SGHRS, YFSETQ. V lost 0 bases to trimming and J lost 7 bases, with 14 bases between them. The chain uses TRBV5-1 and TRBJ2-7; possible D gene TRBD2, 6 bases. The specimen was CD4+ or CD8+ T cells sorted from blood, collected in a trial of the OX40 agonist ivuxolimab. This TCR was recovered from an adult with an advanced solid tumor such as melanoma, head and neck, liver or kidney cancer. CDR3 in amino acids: CASSLGHLGGEQYF. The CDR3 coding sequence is TGCGCCAGCAGCTTGGGTCACCTTGGGGGGGAGCAGTACTTC.